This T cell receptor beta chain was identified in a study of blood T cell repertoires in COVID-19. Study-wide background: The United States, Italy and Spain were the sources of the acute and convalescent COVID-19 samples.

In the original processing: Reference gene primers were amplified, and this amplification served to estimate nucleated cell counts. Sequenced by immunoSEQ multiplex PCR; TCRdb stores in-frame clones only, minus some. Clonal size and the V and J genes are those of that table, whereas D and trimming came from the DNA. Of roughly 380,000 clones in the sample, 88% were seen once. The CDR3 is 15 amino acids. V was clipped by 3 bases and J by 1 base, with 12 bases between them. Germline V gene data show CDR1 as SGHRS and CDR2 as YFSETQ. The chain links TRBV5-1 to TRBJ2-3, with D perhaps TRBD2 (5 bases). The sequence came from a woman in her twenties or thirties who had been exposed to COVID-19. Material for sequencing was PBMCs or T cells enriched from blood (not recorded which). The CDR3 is CASSSGNSGTDTQYF. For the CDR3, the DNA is TGCGCCAGCAGCTCCGGGAATAGCGGCACAGATACGCAGTATTTT.